This T cell receptor beta chain is from a study of T cells in localized non-small cell lung cancer. General study results and limits: Detection in adjacent lung was observed for a median roughly 57 of the top 100 tumor clones.

V lost 3 bases, J lost 0 bases, and 7 bases lay in between. The CDR3 extends over 14 amino acids. The germline CDR1 and CDR2 sequences are LNHNV and YYDKDF (reference sequence). TCRdb's copy holds only in-frame clones and misses some; the assay was immunoSEQ multiplex PCR. The sample yields fewer than 12,000 clones, more than 45% seen once. In regard to this clone: Antigen unknown.

The clonotype comes from a woman aged 40-70 years with stage II squamous cell lung carcinoma. The J gene is TRBJ2-3, the V gene TRBV15, with no clear D. The sample was lymph node tissue, taken before any cancer treatment. CDR3 DNA: TGTGCCACCAGCAGCCCGGTTAGCACAGATACGCAGTATTTT. It encodes CATSSPVSTDTQYF.